This is a list of T cell receptor beta chains from one sample in a study of blood T cell repertoires in COVID-19. TCRdb keeps only in-frame clones here, not all; method: immunoSEQ multiplex PCR. The sample shows roughly 290,000 clones, 80% to 95% of them seen only once. The sequencing sample was made of peripheral blood. The receptors stem from a woman aged 25 to 39 with COVID-19, enrolled during active disease. The CDR3 runs from the conserved cysteine through the conserved F or W. Each record gives: D gene, V gene, clone size, J gene, CDR3 DNA, CDR3 protein. A D gene is named only where the DNA matches it firmly. Only some rows state a clone size, as once, few, many or a class for expanded clones.

d_gene: NA; v_gene: TRBV12-3/TRBV12-4; abundance: NA; j_gene: TRBJ2-1; CDR3nt: TGTGCCAGCACCCTCCGCAATGAGCAGTTCTTC; CDR3aa: CASTLRNEQFF
d_gene: TRBD1; v_gene: TRBV7-9; abundance: NA; j_gene: TRBJ1-4; CDR3nt: TGTGCCAGCAGGCCCCTACAGGGGGGCCAAAGCGAAAAACTGTTTTTT; CDR3aa: CASRPLQGGQSEKLFF
d_gene: TRBD2; v_gene: TRBV11-2; abundance: NA; j_gene: TRBJ2-1; CDR3nt: TGTGCCAGCAGCTTAGATAGCGGGGAATGGCAGTTCTTC; CDR3aa: CASSLDSGEWQFF
d_gene: NA; v_gene: TRBV4-3; abundance: NA; j_gene: TRBJ2-7; CDR3nt: TGCGCCAGCAGCCAAGATCACTACGGAGGGGAGCAGTACTTC; CDR3aa: CASSQDHYGGEQYF
d_gene: NA; v_gene: TRBV28; abundance: NA; j_gene: TRBJ1-3; CDR3nt: TGTGCCAGCGAGGGGGTCTTGGGAAACACCATATATTTT; CDR3aa: CASEGVLGNTIYF
d_gene: TRBD1; v_gene: TRBV2; abundance: NA; j_gene: TRBJ2-2; CDR3nt: TGTGCCAGCAGTGAACAGGGGGCCTATGTGACCGGGGAGCTGTTTTTT; CDR3aa: CASSEQGAYVTGELFF
d_gene: TRBD2; v_gene: TRBV5-6; abundance: NA; j_gene: TRBJ2-7; CDR3nt: TGTGCCAGCAGCCTTCAGGGAGGGCACGAGCAGTACTTC; CDR3aa: CASSLQGGHEQYF
d_gene: NA; v_gene: TRBV28; abundance: NA; j_gene: TRBJ2-1; CDR3nt: TGTGCCACCATCCGTAGGAGCTCCTACAATGAGCAGTTCTTC; CDR3aa: CATIRRSSYNEQFF
d_gene: NA; v_gene: TRBV5-1; abundance: once; j_gene: TRBJ1-2; CDR3nt: TGCGCCAGCAGCTTGGAAGGGGCACCCTACTATGGCTACACCTTC; CDR3aa: CASSLEGAPYYGYTF
d_gene: TRBD2; v_gene: TRBV5-6; abundance: NA; j_gene: TRBJ2-7; CDR3nt: TGTGCCAGCAGCGATGGGGGGGGTACCTACGAGCAGTACTTC; CDR3aa: CASSDGGGTYEQYF
d_gene: TRBD1; v_gene: TRBV4-2; abundance: NA; j_gene: TRBJ1-4; CDR3nt: TGTGCCAGCAGCCAAGAGGGGAGTGGGACAGGGGGCGCCGCTAATGAAAAACTGTTTTTT; CDR3aa: CASSQEGSGTGGAANEKLFF
d_gene: TRBD1; v_gene: TRBV7-9; abundance: once; j_gene: TRBJ2-1; CDR3nt: TGTGCCAGCAGCTCCTCCGGGGACAGGGGTGAGAATGAGCAGTTCTTC; CDR3aa: CASSSSGDRGENEQFF
d_gene: TRBD1; v_gene: TRBV7-2; abundance: NA; j_gene: TRBJ2-7; CDR3nt: TGTGCCAGCAGCCACCGGGACAGGGCCTACGAGCAGTACTTC; CDR3aa: CASSHRDRAYEQYF
d_gene: NA; v_gene: TRBV5-1; abundance: NA; j_gene: TRBJ2-2; CDR3nt: TGCGCCAGCAGCTTGGGGGGAGCCGGGGAGCTGTTTTTT; CDR3aa: CASSLGGAGELFF
d_gene: NA; v_gene: TRBV30; abundance: NA; j_gene: TRBJ1-2; CDR3nt: TGTGCCTGGAGCCTGGGACCGCGGGGCGGGCCTGGCTACACCTTC; CDR3aa: CAWSLGPRGGPGYTF
d_gene: NA; v_gene: TRBV28; abundance: NA; j_gene: TRBJ2-2; CDR3nt: TGTGCCAGCAGTTTAACCGCAGGGGGGATCGGGGAGCTGTTTTTT; CDR3aa: CASSLTAGGIGELFF
d_gene: NA; v_gene: TRBV6-5; abundance: NA; j_gene: TRBJ1-6; CDR3nt: TGTGCCAGCAAGGGGTGGGGGCGAGATAATTCACCCCTCCACTTT; CDR3aa: CASKGWGRDNSPLHF
d_gene: NA; v_gene: TRBV30; abundance: NA; j_gene: TRBJ2-5; CDR3nt: TGTGCCTGGAGTCCTGAACTAGGCGAGACCCAGTACTTC; CDR3aa: CAWSPELGETQYF
d_gene: TRBD1; v_gene: TRBV2; abundance: NA; j_gene: TRBJ2-5; CDR3nt: TGTGCCAGCGTTAGGACAGGGGGCAGTGAGACCCAGTACTTC; CDR3aa: CASVRTGGSETQYF
d_gene: NA; v_gene: TRBV5-1; abundance: NA; j_gene: TRBJ1-1; CDR3nt: TGCGCCAGCAGCTTCCGACAGAACACTGAAGCTTTCTTT; CDR3aa: CASSFRQNTEAFF
d_gene: NA; v_gene: TRBV7-3; abundance: NA; j_gene: TRBJ2-7; CDR3nt: TGTGCCAGCAGCTTAAACCCAGCGGCCTCCTACGAGCAGTACTTC; CDR3aa: CASSLNPAASYEQYF
d_gene: TRBD1; v_gene: TRBV7-3; abundance: NA; j_gene: TRBJ1-5; CDR3nt: TGTGCCAGCAGCCAAAAAGGGACAGGGCATGATTATAGCAATCAGCCCCAGCATTTT; CDR3aa: CASSQKGTGHDYSNQPQHF
d_gene: TRBD2; v_gene: TRBV2; abundance: NA; j_gene: TRBJ2-1; CDR3nt: TGTGCCAGCAGAGTCGGGACTAGCGGGAGTGGTGAGCAGTTCTTC; CDR3aa: CASRVGTSGSGEQFF
d_gene: TRBD2; v_gene: TRBV4-3; abundance: once; j_gene: TRBJ2-5; CDR3nt: TGCGCCAGCAGCCAAGGACGACTAGCGGGAGGTCGGGGAGAGACCCAGTACTTC; CDR3aa: CASSQGRLAGGRGETQYF
d_gene: NA; v_gene: TRBV29-1; abundance: NA; j_gene: TRBJ1-3; CDR3nt: TGCAGCGCCCAAAGACAGGTCTCTGGAAACACCATATATTTT; CDR3aa: CSAQRQVSGNTIYF
d_gene: NA; v_gene: TRBV6-6; abundance: once; j_gene: TRBJ1-2; CDR3nt: TGTGCCAGCAGTCCCCCAGGGTATGGCTACACCTTC; CDR3aa: CASSPPGYGYTF
d_gene: NA; v_gene: TRBV7-2; abundance: NA; j_gene: TRBJ1-6; CDR3nt: TGTGCCAGCAGCTCCGAGAGCTATAATTCACCCCTCCACTTT; CDR3aa: CASSSESYNSPLHF
d_gene: NA; v_gene: TRBV11-2; abundance: once; j_gene: TRBJ1-2; CDR3nt: TGTGCCAGCAGCTTAGGGGCAGAATTTAGTGACTATGGCTACACCTTC; CDR3aa: CASSLGAEFSDYGYTF
d_gene: NA; v_gene: TRBV5-4; abundance: once; j_gene: TRBJ1-6; CDR3nt: TGTGCCAGCAGCTTGGAGGGGCGGAATTCACCCCTCCACTTT; CDR3aa: CASSLEGRNSPLHF
d_gene: NA; v_gene: TRBV19; abundance: NA; j_gene: TRBJ1-1; CDR3nt: TGTGCCAGTTCGGGACATACGAACACTGAAGCTTTCTTT; CDR3aa: CASSGHTNTEAFF
d_gene: TRBD2; v_gene: TRBV5-1; abundance: once; j_gene: TRBJ2-1; CDR3nt: TGCGCCAGCGAGGTAGGGGACCGGGAGGACGGTGAGCAGTTCTTC; CDR3aa: CASEVGDREDGEQFF
d_gene: NA; v_gene: TRBV19; abundance: NA; j_gene: TRBJ2-1; CDR3nt: TGTGCCAGTAGTATGAATGGCGGGACCGAGCAGTTCTTC; CDR3aa: CASSMNGGTEQFF
d_gene: TRBD1; v_gene: TRBV7-6; abundance: NA; j_gene: TRBJ2-7; CDR3nt: TGTGCCAGCAGCTTCCGGGACAGGGATTACGAGCAGTACTTC; CDR3aa: CASSFRDRDYEQYF
d_gene: TRBD1; v_gene: TRBV10-1; abundance: NA; j_gene: TRBJ1-4; CDR3nt: TGCGCCAGCAGTGTCGGACAGGGTCGGGCAACTAATGAAAAACTGTTTTTT; CDR3aa: CASSVGQGRATNEKLFF
d_gene: TRBD2; v_gene: TRBV7-9; abundance: once; j_gene: TRBJ2-1; CDR3nt: TGTGCCAGCAGCTTAGCCCTCGGAGGGCGGGAGGAGCAGTTCTTC; CDR3aa: CASSLALGGREEQFF